This note documents a single T cell receptor beta chain sequence. These data are taken from a study of identical twins. Template switching added a universal primer site, and cDNA bore unique molecular identifiers. TCRdb used MiXCR to reprocess the 5' RACE reads, holding one entry per CDR3 protein. The sample shows about 530,000 distinct CDR3 sequences, about 22% of them seen only once. The sample also formed part of further work on yellow fever vaccine responses in identical twins.

The sample taken for sequencing was CD4+ T cells sorted from blood. This TCR came from a woman aged 18-30 years in good health.

CDR3 protein: CASSYTTSGKTDTQYF. DNA of the CDR3: TGTGCCAGCAGTTACACGACTAGCGGGAAGACAGATACGCAGTATTTT. This sequence joins TRBV6-5 and TRBJ2-3, with 11 bases fitting TRBD2. This CDR3 has 16 residues. V lost 2 bases and J lost 3; bases outside the gene matches: 4. Germline loops: CDR1 MNHEY, CDR2 SVGAGI.